Given below is one T cell receptor (beta chain) in context. The CDR3 has 12 residues. The germline CDR1 and CDR2 sequences are ENHRY and SYGVKD. Between the trimmed V and J ends, which lost 7 bases and 10 bases, there was a span of 11 bases. The sample belongs to a study of OX40 agonist ivuxolimab in advanced cancers. Profiling relied on immunoSEQ multiplex PCR, and the TCRdb table lists in-frame clones only, not all of them. Of 40,000 or so clones in the sample, nearly 85% were seen once. The chain employs TRBV10-3 and TRBJ1-6, with a weak D call TRBD1 (6 bases). The receptor's source is an adult with an advanced solid tumor such as melanoma, head and neck, liver or kidney cancer. Specimen: CD4+ or CD8+ T cells sorted from blood, collected in a trial of the OX40 agonist ivuxolimab. CDR3 residues: CAITGTSSPLHF. The CDR3 region has the DNA TGTGCCATCACTGGGACATCCTCACCCCTCCACTTT.